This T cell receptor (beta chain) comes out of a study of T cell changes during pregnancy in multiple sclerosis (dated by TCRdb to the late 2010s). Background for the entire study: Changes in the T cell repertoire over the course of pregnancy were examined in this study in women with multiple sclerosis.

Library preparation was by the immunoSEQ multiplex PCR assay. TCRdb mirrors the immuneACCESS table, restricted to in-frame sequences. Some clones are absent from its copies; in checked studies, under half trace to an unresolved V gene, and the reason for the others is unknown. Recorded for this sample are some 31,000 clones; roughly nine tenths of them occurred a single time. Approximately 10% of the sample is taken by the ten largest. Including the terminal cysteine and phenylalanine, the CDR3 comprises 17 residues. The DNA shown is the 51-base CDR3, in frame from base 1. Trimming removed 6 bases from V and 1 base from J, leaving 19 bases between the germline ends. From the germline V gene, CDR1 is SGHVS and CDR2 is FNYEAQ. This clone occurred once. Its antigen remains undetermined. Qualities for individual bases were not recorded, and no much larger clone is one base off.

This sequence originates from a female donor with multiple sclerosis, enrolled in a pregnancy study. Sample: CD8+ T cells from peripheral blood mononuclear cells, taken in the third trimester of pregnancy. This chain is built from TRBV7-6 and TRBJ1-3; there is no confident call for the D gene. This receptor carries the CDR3 CASSPRFRLDSGNTIYF. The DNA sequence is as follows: TGTGCCAGCAGTCCCAGGTTTCGTTTAGATTCTGGAAACACCATATATTTT. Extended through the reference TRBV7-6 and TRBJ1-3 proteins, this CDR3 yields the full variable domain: GAGVSQSPRYKVTKRGQDVALRCDPISGHVSLYWYRQALGQGPEFLTYFNYEAQQDKSGLPNDRFSAERPEGSISTLTIQRTEQRDSAMYRCASSPRFRLDSGNTIYFGEGSWLTVV.